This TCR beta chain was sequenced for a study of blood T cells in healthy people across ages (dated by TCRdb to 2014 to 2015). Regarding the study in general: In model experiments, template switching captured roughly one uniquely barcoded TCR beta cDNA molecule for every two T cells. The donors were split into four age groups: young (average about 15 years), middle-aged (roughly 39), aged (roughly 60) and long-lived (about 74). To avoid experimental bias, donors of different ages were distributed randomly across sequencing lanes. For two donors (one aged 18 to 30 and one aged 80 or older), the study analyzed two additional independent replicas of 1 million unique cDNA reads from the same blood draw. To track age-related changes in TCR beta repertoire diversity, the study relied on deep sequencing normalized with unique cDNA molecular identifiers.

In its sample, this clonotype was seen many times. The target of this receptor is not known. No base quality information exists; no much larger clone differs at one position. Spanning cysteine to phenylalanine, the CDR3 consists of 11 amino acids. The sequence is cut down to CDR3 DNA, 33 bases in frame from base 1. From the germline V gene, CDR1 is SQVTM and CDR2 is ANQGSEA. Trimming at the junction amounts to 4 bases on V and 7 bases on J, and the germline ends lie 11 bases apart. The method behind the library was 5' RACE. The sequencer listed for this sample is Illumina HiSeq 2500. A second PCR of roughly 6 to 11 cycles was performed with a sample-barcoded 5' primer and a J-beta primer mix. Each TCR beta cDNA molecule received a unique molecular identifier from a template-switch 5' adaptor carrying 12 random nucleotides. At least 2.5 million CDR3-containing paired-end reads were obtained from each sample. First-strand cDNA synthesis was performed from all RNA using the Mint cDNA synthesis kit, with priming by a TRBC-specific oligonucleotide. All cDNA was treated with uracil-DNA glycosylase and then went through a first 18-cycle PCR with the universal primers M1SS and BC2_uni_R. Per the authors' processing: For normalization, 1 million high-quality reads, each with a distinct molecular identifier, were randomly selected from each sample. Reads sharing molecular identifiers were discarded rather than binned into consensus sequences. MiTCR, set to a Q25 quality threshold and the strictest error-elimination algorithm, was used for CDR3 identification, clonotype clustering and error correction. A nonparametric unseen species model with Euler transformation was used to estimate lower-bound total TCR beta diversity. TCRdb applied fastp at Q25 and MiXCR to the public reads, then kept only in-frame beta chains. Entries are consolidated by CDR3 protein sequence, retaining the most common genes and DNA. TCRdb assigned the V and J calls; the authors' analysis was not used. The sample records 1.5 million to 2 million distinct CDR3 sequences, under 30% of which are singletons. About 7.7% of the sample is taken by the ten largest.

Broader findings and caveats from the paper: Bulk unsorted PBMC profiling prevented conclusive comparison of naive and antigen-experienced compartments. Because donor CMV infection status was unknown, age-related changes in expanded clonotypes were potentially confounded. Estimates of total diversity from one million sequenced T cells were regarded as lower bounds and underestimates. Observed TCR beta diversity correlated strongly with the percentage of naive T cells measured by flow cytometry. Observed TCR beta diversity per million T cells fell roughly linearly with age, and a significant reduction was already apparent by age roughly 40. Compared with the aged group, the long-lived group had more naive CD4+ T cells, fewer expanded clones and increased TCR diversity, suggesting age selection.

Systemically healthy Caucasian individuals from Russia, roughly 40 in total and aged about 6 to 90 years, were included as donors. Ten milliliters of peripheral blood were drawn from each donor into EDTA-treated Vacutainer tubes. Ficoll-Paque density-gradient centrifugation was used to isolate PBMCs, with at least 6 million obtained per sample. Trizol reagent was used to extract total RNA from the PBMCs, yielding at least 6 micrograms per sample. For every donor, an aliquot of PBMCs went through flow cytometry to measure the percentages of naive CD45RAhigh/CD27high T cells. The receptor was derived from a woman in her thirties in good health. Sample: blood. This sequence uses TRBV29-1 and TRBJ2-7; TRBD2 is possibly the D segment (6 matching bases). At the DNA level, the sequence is TGCAGCGTTGGCGAAGGGAGGGAGCAGTACTTC. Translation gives CSVGEGREQYF.